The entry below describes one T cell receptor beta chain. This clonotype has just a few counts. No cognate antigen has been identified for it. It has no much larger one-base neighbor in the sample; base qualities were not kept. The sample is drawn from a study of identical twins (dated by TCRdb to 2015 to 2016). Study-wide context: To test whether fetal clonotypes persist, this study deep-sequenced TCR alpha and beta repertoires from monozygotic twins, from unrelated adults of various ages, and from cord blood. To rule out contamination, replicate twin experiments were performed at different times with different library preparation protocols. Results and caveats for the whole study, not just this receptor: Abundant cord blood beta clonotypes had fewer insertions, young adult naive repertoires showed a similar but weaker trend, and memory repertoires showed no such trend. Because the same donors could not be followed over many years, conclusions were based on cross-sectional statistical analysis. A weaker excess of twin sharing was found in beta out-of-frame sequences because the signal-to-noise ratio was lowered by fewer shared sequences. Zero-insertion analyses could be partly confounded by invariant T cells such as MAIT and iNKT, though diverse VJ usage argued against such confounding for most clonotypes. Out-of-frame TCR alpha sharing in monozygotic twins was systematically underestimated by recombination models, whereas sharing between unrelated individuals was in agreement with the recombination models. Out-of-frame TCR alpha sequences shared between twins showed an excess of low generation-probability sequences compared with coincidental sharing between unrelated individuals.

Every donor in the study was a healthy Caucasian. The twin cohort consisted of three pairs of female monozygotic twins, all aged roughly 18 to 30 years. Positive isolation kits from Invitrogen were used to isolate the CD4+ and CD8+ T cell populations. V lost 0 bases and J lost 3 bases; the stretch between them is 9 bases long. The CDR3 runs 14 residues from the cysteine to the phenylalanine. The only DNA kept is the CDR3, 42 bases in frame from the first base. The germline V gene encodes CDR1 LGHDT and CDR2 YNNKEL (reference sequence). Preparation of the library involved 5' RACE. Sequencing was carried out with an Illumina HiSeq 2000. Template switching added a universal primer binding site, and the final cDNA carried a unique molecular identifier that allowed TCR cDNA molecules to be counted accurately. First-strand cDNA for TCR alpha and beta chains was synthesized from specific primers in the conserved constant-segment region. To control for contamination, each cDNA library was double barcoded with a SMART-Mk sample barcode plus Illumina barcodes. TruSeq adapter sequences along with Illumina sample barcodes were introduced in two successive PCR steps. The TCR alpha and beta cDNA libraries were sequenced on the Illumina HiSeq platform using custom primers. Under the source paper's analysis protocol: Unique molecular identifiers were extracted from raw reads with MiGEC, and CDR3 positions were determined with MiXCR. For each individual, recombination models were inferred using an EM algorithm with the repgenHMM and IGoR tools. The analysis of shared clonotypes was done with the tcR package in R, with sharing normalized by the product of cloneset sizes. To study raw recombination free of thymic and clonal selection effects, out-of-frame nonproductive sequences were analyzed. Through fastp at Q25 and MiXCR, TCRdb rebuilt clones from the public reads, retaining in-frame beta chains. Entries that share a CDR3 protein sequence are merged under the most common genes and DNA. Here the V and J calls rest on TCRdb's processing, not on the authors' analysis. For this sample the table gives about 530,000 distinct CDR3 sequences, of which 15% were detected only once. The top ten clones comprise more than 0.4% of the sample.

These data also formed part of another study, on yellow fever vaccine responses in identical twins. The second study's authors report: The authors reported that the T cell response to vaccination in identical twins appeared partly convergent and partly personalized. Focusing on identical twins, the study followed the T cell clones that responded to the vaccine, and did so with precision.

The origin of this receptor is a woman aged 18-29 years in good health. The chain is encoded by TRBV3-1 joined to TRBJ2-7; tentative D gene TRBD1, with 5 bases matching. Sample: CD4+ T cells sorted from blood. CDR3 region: CASSQEGVVYEQYF. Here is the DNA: TGTGCCAGCAGCCAAGAAGGGGTCGTCTACGAGCAGTACTTC.